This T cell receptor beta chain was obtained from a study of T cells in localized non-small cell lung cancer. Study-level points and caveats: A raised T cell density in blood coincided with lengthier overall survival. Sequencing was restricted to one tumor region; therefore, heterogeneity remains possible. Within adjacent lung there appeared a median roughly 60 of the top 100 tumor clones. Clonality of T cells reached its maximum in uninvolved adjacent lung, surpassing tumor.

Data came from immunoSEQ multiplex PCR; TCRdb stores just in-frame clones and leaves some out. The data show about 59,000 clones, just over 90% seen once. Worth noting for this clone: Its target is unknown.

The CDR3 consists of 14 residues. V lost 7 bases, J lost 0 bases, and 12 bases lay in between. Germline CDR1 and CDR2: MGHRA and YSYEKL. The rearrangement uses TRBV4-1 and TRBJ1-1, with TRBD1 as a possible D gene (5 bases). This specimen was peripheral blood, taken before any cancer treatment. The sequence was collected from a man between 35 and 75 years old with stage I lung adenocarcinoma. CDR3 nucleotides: TGCGCCAGCACGGGGGGAACCATGAACACTGAAGCTTTCTTT. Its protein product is CASTGGTMNTEAFF.